The present TCR beta chain was sequenced within a study of beta chain features in type 1 diabetes. Overall study results and limits: All four CD4+ subsets of Type 1 diabetes patients contained TCRB CDR3s that were moderately but significantly shorter.

The sequenced template was cDNA made from the entire isolated RNA. Sequencing was performed with immunoSEQ multiplex PCR; in TCRdb, only in-frame clones are kept and a portion is missing. The sample carries 300,000 to 350,000 clones, about 13% recorded once. This clone was detected a few times. The target antigen is unknown. CDR3 size: 15 residues. Germline CDR1 reads ENHRY; CDR2 reads SYGVKD. With V trimmed by 5 bases and J by 4 bases, 5 bases remained unmatched. The sequence came from a woman aged 18-30 years with type 1 diabetes. V gene TRBV10-3 combines with J gene TRBJ2-2, with 9 bases aligning to TRBD1. Sequencing input: naive CD4+ T cells from blood. CDR3 region: CAISSGTGITGELFF. The CDR3 coding sequence is TGTGCCATCAGTTCCGGGACAGGGATCACCGGGGAGCTGTTTTTT.